Each of the 7 T cell receptor beta chains below was sequenced from the same sample in a study of preoperative IRX-2 immunotherapy in early breast cancer. Profiling relied on immunoSEQ multiplex PCR, and the TCRdb table lists in-frame clones only, not all of them. This table has 60,000 or so clones, approximately 94% appearing once. Regarding treatment: preoperative locoregional IRX-2 cytokine immunotherapy. The sample was acquired from a patient treated with IRX-2 immunotherapy. These receptors were collected from a human donor with breast cancer.

The CDR3 DNA reads as TGTGCCAGCAGTTTAAGGGACAGTCTAGCGAACGAGCAGTACTTC. Translating it yields CASSLRDSLANEQYF. The chain uses TRBV27 and TRBJ2-7, with D possibly being TRBD1 (7 bases). CDR1 is MNHEY and CDR2 is SMNVEV in the germline V gene (reference sequence). The length of the CDR3 is 15 residues. Trimming shortened V by 2 bases and J by 5 bases, and 16 bases separated the two germline ends.

The chain is built from TRBV27 and TRBJ2-3; D remains unclear. Looked up from germline, CDR1 is MNHEY and CDR2 is SMNVEV (reference sequence). This CDR3 spans 18 amino acids. Deletions cut 4 bases from V and 2 bases from J, with 22 bases between. DNA for the CDR3: TGTGCCAGCAGTTGGAGTCTACGGAAAAAACGCACCACAGATACGCAGTATTTT. Amino acids: CASSWSLRKKRTTDTQYF.

The rearrangement joins TRBV7-2 to TRBJ2-7; a possible D gene is TRBD2 (6 bases). The CDR3 extends over 15 amino acids. CDR1 is SGHTA and CDR2 is FQGNSA in the germline V gene. V was pared by 5 bases and J by 0 bases, with 14 bases between. CDR3 coding DNA: TGTGCCAGCAGCCCACGGGACTCCGACTCCTACGAGCAGTACTTC. Protein sequence: CASSPRDSDSYEQYF.

This chain uses TRBV15 with TRBJ2-2; D ambiguous. Looked up from germline, CDR1 is LNHNV and CDR2 is YYDKDF (reference sequence). V gave up 3 bases and J gave up 6 bases, with 17 bases separating them. The CDR3 spans 16 residues. CDR3 loop: CATSRAVGEESGELFF. CDR3 DNA: TGTGCCACCAGCAGGGCGGTAGGTGAGGAGTCCGGGGAGCTGTTTTTT.

The rearrangement links TRBV7-9 to TRBJ1-3, with D perhaps matching TRBD1 (6 bases). The CDR3 extends over 17 amino acids. Germline V gene data show CDR1 as SEHNR and CDR2 as FQNEAQ (reference sequence). V shed 1 base and J shed 0 bases, with 13 bases lying between them. DNA of the CDR3: TGTGCCAGCAGCTTAGATTATTGGGGGCTCTCTGGAAACACCATATATTTT. Its translation is CASSLDYWGLSGNTIYF.

This clone was recorded once. The chain carries TRBV5-1 and TRBJ2-6; D is uncertain. CDR3 length: 15 amino acids. Per the germline V gene, CDR1 is SGHRS and CDR2 is YFSETQ. Trimming cost V 4 bases and J 2 bases, with 10 bases left between them. The CDR3 sequence: CASSPGVPGANVLTF. DNA of the CDR3: TGCGCCAGCAGCCCTGGGGTGCCTGGGGCCAACGTCCTGACTTTC. Full variable domain (outside the CDR3, taken from reference TRBV5-1 and TRBJ2-6): KAGVTQTPRYLIKTRGQQVTLSCSPISGHRSVSWYQQTPGQGLQFLFEYFSETQRNKGNFPGRFSGRQFSNSRSEMNVSTLELGDSALYLCASSPGVPGANVLTFGAGSRLTVL.

This rearrangement joins TRBV7-2 to TRBJ1-1; no definite D call. Germline lookup yields CDR1 SGHTA and CDR2 FQGNSA. The V end was cut by 5 bases, the J end by 6 bases, with 13 bases between. This CDR3 is 13 amino acids long. This chain's CDR3 is CASSIDGISEAFF. CDR3 nucleotides: TGTGCCAGCAGCATTGACGGCATTTCTGAAGCTTTCTTT.